This T cell receptor beta chain was observed in a study of T cells after yellow fever vaccination. In this sample, this clonotype turned up many times. Its antigen is unknown. Germline CDR1 PRHDT, CDR2 FYEKMQ (reference sequence). Trimming removed 5 bases from V and 3 bases from J, with 7 bases in between. The CDR3 covers 12 residues. TCRdb re-called the 5' RACE reads through MiXCR, storing one row per CDR3 protein. The sample holds some 350,000 distinct CDR3 sequences, roughly 4% seen once. Study-wide findings and caveats: Overlap between CD4 and CD8 compartments was detected for a small share of clonotypes.

The receptor comes from a man in his late teens or twenties who received the YFV17D yellow fever vaccine. The V and J genes are TRBV13 and TRBJ1-2; the D is unclear. The starting material was PBMCs, obtained 5 days after the yellow fever booster vaccination. The chain's CDR3 is CASSHRDYGYTF. CDR3 sequence (DNA): TGTGCCAGCAGCCATCGGGACTATGGCTACACCTTC. The full variable domain, completed using reference TRBV13 and TRBJ1-2, is AAGVIQSPRHLIKEKRETATLKCYPIPRHDTVYWYQQGPGQDPQFLISFYEKMQSDKGSIPDRFSAQQFSDYHSELNMSSLELGDSALYFCASSHRDYGYTFGSGTRLTVV.